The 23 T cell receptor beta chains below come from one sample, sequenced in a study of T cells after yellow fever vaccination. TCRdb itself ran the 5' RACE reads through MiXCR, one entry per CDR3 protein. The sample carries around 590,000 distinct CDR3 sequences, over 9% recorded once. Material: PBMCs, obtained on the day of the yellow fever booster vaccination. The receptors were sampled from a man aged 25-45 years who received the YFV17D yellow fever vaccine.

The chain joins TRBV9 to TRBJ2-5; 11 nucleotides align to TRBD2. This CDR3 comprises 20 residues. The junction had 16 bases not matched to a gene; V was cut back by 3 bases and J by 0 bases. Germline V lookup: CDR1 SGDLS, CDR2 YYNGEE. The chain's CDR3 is CASSAGELAGAVGYQETQYF. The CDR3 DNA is TGTGCCAGCAGCGCAGGGGAACTAGCGGGAGCGGTGGGGTACCAAGAGACCCAGTACTTC.

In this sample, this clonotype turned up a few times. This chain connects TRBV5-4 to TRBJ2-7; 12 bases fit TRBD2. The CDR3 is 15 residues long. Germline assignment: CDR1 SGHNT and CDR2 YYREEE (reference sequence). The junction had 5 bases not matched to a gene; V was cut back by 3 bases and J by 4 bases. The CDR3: CASSSTSGRGYEQYF. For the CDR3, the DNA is TGTGCCAGCAGCTCGACTAGCGGGAGAGGATACGAGCAGTACTTC.

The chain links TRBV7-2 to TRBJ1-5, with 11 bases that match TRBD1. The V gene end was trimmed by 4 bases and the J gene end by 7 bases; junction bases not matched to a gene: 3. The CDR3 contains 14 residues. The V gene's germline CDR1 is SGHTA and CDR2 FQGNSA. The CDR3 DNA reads TGTGCCAGCAGCTGGACAGGGGGCGAACAGCCCCAGCATTTT. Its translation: CASSWTGGEQPQHF.

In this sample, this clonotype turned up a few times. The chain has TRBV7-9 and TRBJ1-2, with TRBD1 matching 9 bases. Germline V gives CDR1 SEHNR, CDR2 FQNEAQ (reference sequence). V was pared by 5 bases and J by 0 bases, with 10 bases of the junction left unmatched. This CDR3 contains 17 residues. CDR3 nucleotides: TGTGCCAGCAGCCCAACGACAGGGGGGTTGACTAACTATGGCTACACCTTC. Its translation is CASSPTTGGLTNYGYTF.

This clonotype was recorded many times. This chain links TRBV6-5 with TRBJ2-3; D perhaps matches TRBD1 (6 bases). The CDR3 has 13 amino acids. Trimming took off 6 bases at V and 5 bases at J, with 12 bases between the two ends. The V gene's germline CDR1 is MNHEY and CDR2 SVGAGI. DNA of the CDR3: TGTGCCAGCAGCTATTCCAGGGGAGATACGCAGTATTTT. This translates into CASSYSRGDTQYF.

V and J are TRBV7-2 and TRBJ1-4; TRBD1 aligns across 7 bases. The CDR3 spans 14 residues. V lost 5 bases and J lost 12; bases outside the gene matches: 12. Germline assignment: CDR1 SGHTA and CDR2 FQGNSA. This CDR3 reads CASSGRTGSGQLFF. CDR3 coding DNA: TGTGCCAGCAGCGGAAGGACAGGCAGTGGGCAACTGTTTTTT.

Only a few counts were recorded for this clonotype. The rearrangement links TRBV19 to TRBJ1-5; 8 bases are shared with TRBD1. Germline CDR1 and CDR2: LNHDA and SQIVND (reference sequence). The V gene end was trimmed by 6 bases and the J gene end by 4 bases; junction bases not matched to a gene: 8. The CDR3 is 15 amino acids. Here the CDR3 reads CASRAGGGGNQPQHF. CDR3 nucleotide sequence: TGTGCCAGTAGGGCAGGGGGCGGCGGAAATCAGCCCCAGCATTTT. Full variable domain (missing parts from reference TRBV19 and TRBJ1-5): DGGITQSPKYLFRKEGQNVTLSCEQNLNHDAMYWYRQDPGQGLRLIYYSQIVNDFQKGDIAEGYSVSREKKESFPLTVTSAQKNPTAFYLCASRAGGGGNQPQHFGDGTRLSIL.

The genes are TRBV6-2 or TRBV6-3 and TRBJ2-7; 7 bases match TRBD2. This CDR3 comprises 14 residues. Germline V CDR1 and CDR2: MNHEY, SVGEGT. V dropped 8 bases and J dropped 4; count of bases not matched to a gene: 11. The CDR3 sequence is CASSQASGLYEQYF. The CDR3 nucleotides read TGTGCCAGCTCCCAGGCTAGCGGCTTATACGAGCAGTACTTC.

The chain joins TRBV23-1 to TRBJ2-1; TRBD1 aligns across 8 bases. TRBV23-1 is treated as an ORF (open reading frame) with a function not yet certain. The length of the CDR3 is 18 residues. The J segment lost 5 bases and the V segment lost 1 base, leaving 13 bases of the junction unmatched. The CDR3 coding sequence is TGCGCCAGCAGTCAATGGTGGCAGGCGGGACAGGATAACAATGAGCAGTTCTTC. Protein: CASSQWWQAGQDNNEQFF.

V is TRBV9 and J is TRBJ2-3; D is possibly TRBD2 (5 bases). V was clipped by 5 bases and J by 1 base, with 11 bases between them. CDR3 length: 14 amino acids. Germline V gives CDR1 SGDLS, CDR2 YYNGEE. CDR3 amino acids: CASRPGSGTDTQYF. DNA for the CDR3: TGTGCCAGCAGGCCGGGAAGTGGCACAGATACGCAGTATTTT. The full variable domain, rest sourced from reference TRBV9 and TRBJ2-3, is DSGVTQTPKHLITATGQRVTLRCSPRSGDLSVYWYQQSLDQGLQFLIQYYNGEERAKGNILERFSAQQFPDLHSELNLSSLELGDSALYFCASRPGSGTDTQYFGPGTRLTVL.

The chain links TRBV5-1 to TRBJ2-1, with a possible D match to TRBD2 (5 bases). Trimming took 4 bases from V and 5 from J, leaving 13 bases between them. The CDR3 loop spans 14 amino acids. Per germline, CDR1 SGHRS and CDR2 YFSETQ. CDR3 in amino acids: CASSRGSQDNEQFF. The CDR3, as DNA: TGCGCCAGCAGCCGCGGGTCGCAAGACAATGAGCAGTTCTTC.

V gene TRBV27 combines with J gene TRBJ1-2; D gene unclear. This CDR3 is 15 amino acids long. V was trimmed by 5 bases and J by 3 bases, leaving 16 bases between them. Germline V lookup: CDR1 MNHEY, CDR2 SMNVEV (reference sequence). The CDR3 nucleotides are TGTGCCAGCAGTGCTCGTGGGCACGTGGACTATGGCTACACCTTC. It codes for CASSARGHVDYGYTF.

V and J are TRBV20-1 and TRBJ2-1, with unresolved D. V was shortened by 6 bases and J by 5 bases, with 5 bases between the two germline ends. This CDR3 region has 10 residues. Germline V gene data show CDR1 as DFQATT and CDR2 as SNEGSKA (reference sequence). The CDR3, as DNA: TGCAGTGCAACAAACAATGAGCAGTTCTTC. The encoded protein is CSATNNEQFF.

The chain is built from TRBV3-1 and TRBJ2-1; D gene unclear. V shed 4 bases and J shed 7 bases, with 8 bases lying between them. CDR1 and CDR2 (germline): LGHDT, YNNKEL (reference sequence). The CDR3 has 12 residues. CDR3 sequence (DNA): TGTGCCAGCAGCCCCATAGAGAATGAGCAGTTCTTC. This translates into CASSPIENEQFF.

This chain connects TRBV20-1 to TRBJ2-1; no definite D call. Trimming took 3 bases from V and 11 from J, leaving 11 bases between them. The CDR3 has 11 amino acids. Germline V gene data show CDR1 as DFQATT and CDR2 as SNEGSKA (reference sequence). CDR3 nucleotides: TGCAGTGCTAGTGGCCCAGGCAAGCAGTTCTTC. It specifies CSASGPGKQFF.

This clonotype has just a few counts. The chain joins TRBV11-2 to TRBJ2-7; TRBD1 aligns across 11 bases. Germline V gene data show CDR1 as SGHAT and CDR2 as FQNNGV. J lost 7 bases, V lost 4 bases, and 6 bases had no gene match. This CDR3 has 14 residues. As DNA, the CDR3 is TGTGCCAGCAGCTGGGACAGGGGGGCTAATGAGCAGTACTTC. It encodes CASSWDRGANEQYF.

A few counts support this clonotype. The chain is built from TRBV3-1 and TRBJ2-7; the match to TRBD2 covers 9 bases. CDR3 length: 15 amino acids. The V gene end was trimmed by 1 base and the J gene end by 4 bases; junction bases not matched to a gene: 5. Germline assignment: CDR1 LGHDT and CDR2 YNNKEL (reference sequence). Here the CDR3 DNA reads TGTGCCAGCAGCCAAGTAGCGGGAGAGGTATACGAGCAGTACTTC. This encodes CASSQVAGEVYEQYF.

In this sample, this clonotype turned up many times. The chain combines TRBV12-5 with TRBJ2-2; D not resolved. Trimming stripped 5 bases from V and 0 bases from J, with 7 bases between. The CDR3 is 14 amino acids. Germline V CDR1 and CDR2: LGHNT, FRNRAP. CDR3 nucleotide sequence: TGTGCTAGTGGTGACGGTTCGAACACCGGGGAGCTGTTTTTT. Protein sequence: CASGDGSNTGELFF.

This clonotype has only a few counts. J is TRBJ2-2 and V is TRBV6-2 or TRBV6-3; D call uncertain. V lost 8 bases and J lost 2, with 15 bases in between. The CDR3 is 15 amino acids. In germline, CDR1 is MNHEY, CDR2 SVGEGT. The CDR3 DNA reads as TGTGCCAGCCTCTCCGGACCTTTAAACACCGGGGAGCTGTTTTTT. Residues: CASLSGPLNTGELFF.

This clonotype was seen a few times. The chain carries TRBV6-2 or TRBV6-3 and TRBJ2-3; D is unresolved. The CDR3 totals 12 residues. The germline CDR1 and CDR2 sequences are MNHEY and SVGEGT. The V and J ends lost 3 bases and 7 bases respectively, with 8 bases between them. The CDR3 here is CASSYGTYTQYF. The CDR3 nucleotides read TGTGCCAGCAGTTATGGTACCTATACGCAGTATTTT.

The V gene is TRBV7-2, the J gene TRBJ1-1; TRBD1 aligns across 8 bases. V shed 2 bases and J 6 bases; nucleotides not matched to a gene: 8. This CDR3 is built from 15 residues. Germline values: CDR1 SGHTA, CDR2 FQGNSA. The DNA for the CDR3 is TGTGCCAGCAGCTTACAGGGGGCGCGGATCCCTGAAGCTTTCTTT. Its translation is CASSLQGARIPEAFF.

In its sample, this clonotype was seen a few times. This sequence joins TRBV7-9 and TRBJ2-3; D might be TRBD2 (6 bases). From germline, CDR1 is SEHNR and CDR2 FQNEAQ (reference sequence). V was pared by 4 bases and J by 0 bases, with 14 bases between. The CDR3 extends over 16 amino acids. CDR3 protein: CASSSWAGRSTDTQYF. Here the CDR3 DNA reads TGTGCCAGCAGCTCGTGGGCGGGACGTAGCACAGATACGCAGTATTTT.

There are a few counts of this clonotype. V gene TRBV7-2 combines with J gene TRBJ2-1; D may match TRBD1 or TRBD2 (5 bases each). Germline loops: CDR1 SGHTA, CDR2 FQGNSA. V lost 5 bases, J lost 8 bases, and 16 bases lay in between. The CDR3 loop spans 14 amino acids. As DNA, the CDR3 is TGTGCCAGCAGCCCCAGAATAGGGGAGTATGAGCAGTTCTTC. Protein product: CASSPRIGEYEQFF.